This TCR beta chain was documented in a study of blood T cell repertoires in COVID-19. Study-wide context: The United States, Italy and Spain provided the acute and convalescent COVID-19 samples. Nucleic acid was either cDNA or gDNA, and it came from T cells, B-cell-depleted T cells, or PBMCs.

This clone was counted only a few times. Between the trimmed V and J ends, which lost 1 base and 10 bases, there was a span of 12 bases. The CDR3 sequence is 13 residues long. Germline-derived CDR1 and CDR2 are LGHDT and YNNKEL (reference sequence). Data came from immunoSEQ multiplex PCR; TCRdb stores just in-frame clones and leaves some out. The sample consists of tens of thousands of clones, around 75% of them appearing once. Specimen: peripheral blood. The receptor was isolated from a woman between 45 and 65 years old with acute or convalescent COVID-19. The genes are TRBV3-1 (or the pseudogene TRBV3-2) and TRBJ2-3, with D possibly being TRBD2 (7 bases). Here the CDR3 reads CASSQVGGGAQYF. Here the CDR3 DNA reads TGTGCCAGCAGCCAAGTAGGGGGAGGGGCGCAGTATTTT.